The 5 T cell receptor beta chains below all came from one sample that was sequenced in a study of T cells after yellow fever vaccination. From the 5' RACE reads, TCRdb called clonotypes with MiXCR, one entry per CDR3 protein. In the table there are tens of thousands of distinct CDR3 sequences, about 6% of which are singletons. The source material was CD8+ T cells sorted from PBMCs, sampled roughly seven weeks after the first yellow fever vaccination. The receptors here all came from a man aged 18-30 years who received the YFV17D yellow fever vaccine.

This clonotype was detected many times. The chain joins TRBV6-1 to TRBJ2-1; perhaps TRBD2 as D (6 bases). This CDR3 is 13 amino acids long. Per germline, CDR1 MNHNS and CDR2 SASEGT. The V end lost 2 bases, the J end lost 10 bases, and 12 bases lay between the germline ends. CDR3 region: CASSEMAGNEQFF. CDR3 nucleotides: TGTGCCAGCAGTGAAATGGCGGGGAACGAGCAGTTCTTC.

This clonotype has ten or more counts. The V call is TRBV27, the J call TRBJ2-5; D gene uncertain. The V gene lost 0 bases and the J gene lost 4 bases, with 21 bases spanning the gap. The CDR3 covers 18 residues. CDR1 is MNHEY, CDR2 SMNVEV, per germline (reference sequence). CDR3 region: CASSLSYPIDTPRETQYF. The CDR3, as DNA: TGTGCCAGCAGTTTATCCTACCCAATCGACACCCCTCGAGAGACCCAGTACTTC.

By share of the sample, this clonotype is medium-sized (0.01 to 0.1%). The chain carries TRBV6-2 or TRBV6-3 and TRBJ2-3, with TRBD2 identical over 9 bases. Germline CDR1 is MNHEY and CDR2 is SVGEGT. This CDR3 has 16 amino acids. The V segment lost 5 bases and the J segment 4 bases; nucleotides outside the gene matches: 10. CDR3 DNA sequence: TGTGCCAGCAGTCGACCCCCGGGCGGGGGGGCAGATACGCAGTATTTT. Its protein is CASSRPPGGGADTQYF.

This clonotype was recorded at least ten times. The chain recombines TRBV11-2 with TRBJ1-1; D remains ambiguous. Germline-derived CDR1 and CDR2 are SGHAT and FQNNGV. The V end lost 0 bases, the J end lost 1 base, and 9 bases lay between the germline ends. The CDR3 is made up of 15 amino acids. The CDR3 DNA is TGTGCCAGCAGCTTAGATTTAGGCGGGAACACTGAAGCTTTCTTT. This codes for CASSLDLGGNTEAFF.

DNA for the CDR3: TGTGCCAGCAGCTTAGAAAGGAGCACAGATACGCAGTATTTT. Amino acids: CASSLERSTDTQYF. The gene calls are TRBV7-3 and TRBJ2-3, with D hard to call. Per the germline V gene, CDR1 is SGHTA and CDR2 is FQGTGA. V was clipped by 2 bases and J by 0 bases, with 6 bases between them. The CDR3 is 14 residues long. The variable domain in full, completed from reference TRBV7-3 and TRBJ2-3, reads GAGVSQTPSNKVTEKGKYVELRCDPISGHTALYWYRQSLGQGPEFLIYFQGTGAADDSGLPNDRFFAVRPEGSVSTLKIQRTERGDSAVYLCASSLERSTDTQYFGPGTRLTVL.